This T cell receptor beta chain is drawn from a study of cytomegalovirus exposure and HLA in healthy donors. General study results and limits: Immune exposure information comprised only CMV serostatus. Cytomegalovirus association was listed for 164 TCR beta chains.

Trimming shortened V by 1 base and J by 7 bases, and 13 bases separated the two germline ends. CDR1 SGHVS and CDR2 FNYEAQ come from the germline V gene. The CDR3 runs to 14 residues. Details on this clone: Its matching antigen is unknown.

The PCR had 60 Vbeta and 13 Jbeta primers. TCRdb's table, derived via immunoSEQ multiplex PCR, lists solely in-frame clones and lacks some. The data contain under 200,000 clones, roughly 70% of them singletons. The chain is built from TRBV7-6 and TRBJ1-2, with D possibly matching TRBD1 (5 bases). The receptor comes from a woman in her 30s in good health and CMV-seronegative. Material for sequencing was PBMCs. This CDR3 is CASSLGPGGAGYTF. DNA for the CDR3: TGTGCCAGCAGCTTAGGACCCGGGGGAGCTGGCTACACCTTC. Using reference TRBV7-6 and TRBJ1-2 for the parts outside the CDR3, the full variable domain is GAGVSQSPRYKVTKRGQDVALRCDPISGHVSLYWYRQALGQGPEFLTYFNYEAQQDKSGLPNDRFSAERPEGSISTLTIQRTEQRDSAMYRCASSLGPGGAGYTFGSGTRLTVV.